Following are 17 T cell receptor beta chains from one sample sequenced in a study of T cells expressing NK-cell markers. TCRdb re-called the 5' RACE reads and shows each CDR3 protein once, DNA omitted. This table holds fewer than 550,000 distinct CDR3 sequences. Sequenced material: blood T cells: a sorted CD56 or NKG2C T cell subset, CD4+ or CD8+ T cells, or bulk PBMC T cells (not recorded which). Every receptor here comes from a woman aged 50 to 65 in good health.

The V gene is TRBV20-1, the J gene TRBJ1-5. CDR1 DFQATT and CDR2 SNEGSKA come from the germline V gene (reference sequence). CDR3 length equals 14 residues. The CDR3 spells CSARDYRGGQPQHF.

This sequence joins TRBV29-1 and TRBJ1-4; TCRdb picks TRBD1, but there is no DNA to check that call. This CDR3 is 13 amino acids long. The germline V gene has CDR1 SQVTM and CDR2 ANQGSEA. The CDR3 region is CSAATGGEEKLFF.

V and J are TRBV5-5 and TRBJ2-7; TCRdb gives TRBD2 as the D gene, but with no DNA this cannot be confirmed. The CDR3 length is 15 residues. CDR1 and CDR2 (germline): SGHKS, YYEKEE (reference sequence). CDR3 residues: CASSLGTSGYYEQYF.

The rearrangement uses TRBV11-1 and TRBJ2-5; TCRdb outputs TRBD2, but without DNA this stays unchecked. The CDR3 totals 17 residues. Germline CDR1 is SGHAT and CDR2 is FQDESV (reference sequence). The CDR3 is CASSLGGLAGSPKTQYF.

The chain recombines TRBV6-5 with TRBJ1-1. The germline V gene encodes CDR1 MNHEY and CDR2 SVGAGI. The CDR3 contains 16 residues. CDR3: CASRPYGSTKNTEAFF.

The chain couples TRBV15 to TRBJ2-1; TCRdb reports TRBD2, a call that lacks DNA to check it against. Looked up from germline, CDR1 is LNHNV and CDR2 is YYDKDF (reference sequence). The length of the CDR3 is 21 residues. The CDR3 loop reads CATSRGWTAIPGRLVNNEQFF.

The chain combines TRBV25-1 with TRBJ2-5; TCRdb's D gene call, TRBD2, goes unchecked for lack of DNA. The CDR3 consists of 17 residues. From germline, CDR1 is MGHDK and CDR2 SYGVNS. CDR3 in amino acids: CASTASGLAGAGETQYF.

CDR3 amino acids: CASSLIVSQSSGANVLTF. This sequence joins TRBV5-1 and TRBJ2-6. Germline values: CDR1 SGHRS, CDR2 YFSETQ. This CDR3 is built from 18 residues.

The chain employs TRBV3-1 and TRBJ2-5; absent DNA, TCRdb's TRBD1 call cannot be checked. There are 12 residues in the CDR3. CDR1 and CDR2 from the germline V gene are LGHDT and YNNKEL (reference sequence). The CDR3 here is CASSQVGAAQYF.

This chain uses TRBV4-1 with TRBJ2-1; the TCRdb call, TRBD2, lacks DNA for checking. The CDR3 is made up of 13 amino acids. Per the germline V gene, CDR1 is MGHRA and CDR2 is YSYEKL. This CDR3 is CASSLAGFDEQFF.

The CDR3 region is CASKARADRAETQYF. The chain joins TRBV5-1 to TRBJ2-5; the TCRdb call, TRBD1, lacks DNA for checking. The length of the CDR3 is 15 residues. Germline values: CDR1 SGHRS, CDR2 YFSETQ.

This sequence joins TRBV3-1 and TRBJ2-5; TCRdb proposes TRBD2, but this gene call is untestable without DNA. The CDR3 is made up of 13 amino acids. Germline CDR1 LGHDT, CDR2 YNNKEL (reference sequence). CDR3 amino acids: CASTSSGSASKYF.

The chain is built from TRBV4-1 and TRBJ1-1; the TRBD1 assignment by TCRdb is unverifiable without DNA. Germline V gene lookup returns CDR1 MGHRA and CDR2 YSYEKL. This CDR3 has 16 residues. The CDR3 protein is CASSQTSPRGHTEAFF.

The chain couples TRBV7-6 to TRBJ2-3; as DNA is missing, the TRBD1 call by TCRdb cannot be tested. Germline CDR1 and CDR2: SGHVS and FNYEAQ. This CDR3 is 14 amino acids long. This CDR3 is CASSRDSRTDTQYF.

The rearrangement joins TRBV28 to TRBJ1-5; TCRdb's assignment of TRBD1 cannot be checked, as there is no DNA. The germline V gene has CDR1 MDHEN and CDR2 SYDVKM. The CDR3 is 13 amino acids. CDR3 in amino acids: CATLTGKVQPQHF.

This chain uses TRBV7-8 with TRBJ1-5; TCRdb indicates TRBD1, and absent DNA this call remains unverified. The CDR3 runs to 16 residues. In germline, CDR1 is SGHVS, CDR2 FQNEAQ. The CDR3 sequence is CASSLGAGVGNQPQHF. The entire variable domain, with the rest obtained from reference TRBV7-8 and TRBJ1-5, is as follows: GAGVSQSPRYKVAKRGQDVALRCDPISGHVSLFWYQQALGQGPEFLTYFQNEAQLDKSGLPSDRFFAERPEGSVSTLKIQRTQQEDSAVYLCASSLGAGVGNQPQHFGDGTRLSIL.

V and J are TRBV12-3 or TRBV12-4 and TRBJ2-3; the TRBD1 assignment by TCRdb is unverifiable without DNA. This CDR3 spans 17 amino acids. This CDR3 is CASSSIGGGRRADTQYF.